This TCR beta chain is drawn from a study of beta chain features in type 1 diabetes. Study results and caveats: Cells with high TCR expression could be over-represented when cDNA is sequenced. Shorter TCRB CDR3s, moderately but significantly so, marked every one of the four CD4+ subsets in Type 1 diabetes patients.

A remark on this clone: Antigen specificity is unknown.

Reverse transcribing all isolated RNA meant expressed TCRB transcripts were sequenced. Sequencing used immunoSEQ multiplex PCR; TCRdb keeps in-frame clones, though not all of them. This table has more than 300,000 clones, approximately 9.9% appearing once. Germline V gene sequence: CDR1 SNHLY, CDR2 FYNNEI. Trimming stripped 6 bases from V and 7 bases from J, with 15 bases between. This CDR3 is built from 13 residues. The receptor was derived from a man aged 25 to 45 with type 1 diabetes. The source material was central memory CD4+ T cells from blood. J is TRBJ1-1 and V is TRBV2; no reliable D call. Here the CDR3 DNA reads TGTGCCAGCAGGAGAGAGTCCCTGGGTGAAGCTTTCTTT. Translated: CASRRESLGEAFF. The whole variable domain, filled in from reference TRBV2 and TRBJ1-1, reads EPEVTQTPSHQVTQMGQEVILRCVPISNHLYFYWYRQILGQKVEFLVSFYNNEISEKSEIFDDQFSVERPDGSNFTLKIRSTKLEDSAMYFCASRRESLGEAFFGQGTRLTVV.